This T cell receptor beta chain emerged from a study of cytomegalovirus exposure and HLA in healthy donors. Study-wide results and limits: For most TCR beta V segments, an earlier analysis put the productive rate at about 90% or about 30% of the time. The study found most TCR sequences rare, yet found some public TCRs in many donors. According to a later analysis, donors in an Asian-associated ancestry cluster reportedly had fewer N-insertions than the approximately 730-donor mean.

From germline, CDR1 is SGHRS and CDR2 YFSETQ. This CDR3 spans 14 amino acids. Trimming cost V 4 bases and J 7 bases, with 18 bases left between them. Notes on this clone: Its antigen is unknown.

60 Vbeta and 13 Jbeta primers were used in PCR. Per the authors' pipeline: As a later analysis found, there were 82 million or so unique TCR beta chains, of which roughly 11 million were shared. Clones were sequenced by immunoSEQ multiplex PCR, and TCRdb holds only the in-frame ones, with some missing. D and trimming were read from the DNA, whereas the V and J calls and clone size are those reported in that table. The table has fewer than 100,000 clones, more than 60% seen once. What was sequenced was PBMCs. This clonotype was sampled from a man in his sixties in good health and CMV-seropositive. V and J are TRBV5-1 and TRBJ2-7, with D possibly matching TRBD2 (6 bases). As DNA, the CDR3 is TGCGCCAGCAGCGGGGGGAAAAAACCCCAAGAGCAGTACTTC. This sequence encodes CASSGGKKPQEQYF. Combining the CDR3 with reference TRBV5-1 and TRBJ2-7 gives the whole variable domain KAGVTQTPRYLIKTRGQQVTLSCSPISGHRSVSWYQQTPGQGLQFLFEYFSETQRNKGNFPGRFSGRQFSNSRSEMNVSTLELGDSALYLCASSGGKKPQEQYFGPGTRLTVT.